This T cell receptor (beta chain) was captured by sequencing in a study of OX40 agonist ivuxolimab in advanced cancers. Study-wide background: An anti-OX40 (CD134) antibody with agonistic activity, ivuxolimab, was administered to patients. General study findings and limits: Several nonresponders also turned out to have low normalized T-cell clonal expansion. Among T cells, CD8+ cells averaged more expanded clones than CD4+ cells.

The CDR3 loop spans 16 amino acids. The ends were cut back, 1 base at V and 9 bases at J, with 17 bases in the middle. From germline, CDR1 is SGHRS and CDR2 YFSETQ. Clones were read by immunoSEQ multiplex PCR, and TCRdb kept only the in-frame ones, dropping some. The sample lists roughly 100,000 clones; just under 95% were seen once. Concerning this clone itself: The antigen remains unidentified.

Sequenced here: CD4+ or CD8+ T cells sorted from blood, sampled in a trial of the OX40 agonist ivuxolimab. This TCR came from an adult with an advanced solid tumor such as melanoma, head and neck, liver or kidney cancer. The chain uses TRBV5-1 and TRBJ1-6; D is ambiguous. For the CDR3, the DNA is TGCGCCAGCAGCTTGAATGGCCGGGCCCAATTTTCACCCCTCCACTTT. Translation gives CASSLNGRAQFSPLHF.